The rows below give T cell receptor beta chains drawn from one sample of a study of T cell responses to AZD1222 COVID-19 vaccine. TCRdb's table, derived via immunoSEQ multiplex PCR, lists solely in-frame clones and lacks some. The sample comprises about 140,000 clones, 88% of which are singletons, and approximately 3% rests with the top ten. Sample: peripheral blood, taken 28 days after the second AZD1222 dose. Receptors originate from an adult who received the AZD1222 COVID-19 vaccine. CDR3s include the opening cysteine and the closing phenylalanine or tryptophan. The order of the fields is V gene, J gene, clone size, D gene, CDR3 DNA, CDR3 protein. The D gene is left open where the match is weak. Where a row states a size, it is once, few, many or the class of an expanded clone; other rows omit it.

TRBV3-1/TRBV3-2,TRBJ1-6,.,TRBD1,TGTGCCAGCAGCCAGCGACAGGGCGGTTCACCCCTCCACTTT,CASSQRQGGSPLHF
TRBV7-2,TRBJ2-3,few,.,TGTGCCAGCAGCTTAGCATTGACGACAGATACGCAGTATTTT,CASSLALTTDTQYF
TRBV9,TRBJ2-2,medium-sized,TRBD2,TGTGCCAGCAGCGCGCGACTAGCGGGTGGGGAGCTGTTTTTT,CASSARLAGGELFF
TRBV10-3,TRBJ1-6,.,TRBD1,TGTGCCGTCGGACAGGGGAATTCACCCCTCCACTTT,CAVGQGNSPLHF
TRBV25-1,TRBJ2-1,once,TRBD2,TGTGCCAGCAGTGAATATGGCGGGAGATACAATGAGCAGTTCTTC,CASSEYGGRYNEQFF
TRBV6-4,TRBJ1-1,.,.,TGTGCCAGCAGTGACTCGGTAGGGCCGGCTTTCTTT,CASSDSVGPAFF
TRBV6-5,TRBJ1-1,.,.,TGTGCCAGCAGGAGGGGGTTGAGCACTGAAGCTTTCTTT,CASRRGLSTEAFF
TRBV19,TRBJ1-5,.,TRBD1,TGTGCCAGTAGGGACAGGGCATATAGCAATCAGCCCCAGCATTTT,CASRDRAYSNQPQHF
TRBV28,TRBJ1-1,few,TRBD1,TGTGCCAGCAGTTTCCTAACAGGGGGGGTTAACACTGAAGCTTTCTTT,CASSFLTGGVNTEAFF
TRBV15,TRBJ2-7,.,.,TGTGCCACCAGCAGAGATCCGCCGCCAGGACGGGGATACGAGCAGTACTTC,CATSRDPPPGRGYEQYF
TRBV10-3,TRBJ2-5,.,TRBD2,TGTGCCACAATGACGGGAGGGCCCCAATTCCTTCAAGAGACCCAGTACTTC,CATMTGGPQFLQETQYF
TRBV5-8,TRBJ2-2,.,TRBD1,TGTGCCAGCAGCTCGGGACAGGGGTCGAGGAGCACCGGGGAGCTGTTTTTT,CASSSGQGSRSTGELFF
TRBV30,TRBJ2-6,few,TRBD1,TGTGCCTGGAGAGCTACGACAGGGTACGCTGGGGCCAACGTCCTGACTTTC,CAWRATTGYAGANVLTF
TRBV9,TRBJ2-2,.,.,TGTGCCAGCACCAAGGCGACTGCGAACACCGGGGAGCTGTTTTTT,CASTKATANTGELFF
TRBV18,TRBJ1-1,.,.,TGTGCCAGCCCACCGGACTCAATGAACACTGAAGCTTTCTTT,CASPPDSMNTEAFF
TRBV30,TRBJ2-7,.,TRBD2,TGTGCCTGGAGAGCGGGGCAGACCTACGAGCAGTACTTC,CAWRAGQTYEQYF
TRBV30,TRBJ2-7,.,.,TGTGCCTGGAGTGTACCTCCTAGCTGGGGCCAGTACTTC,CAWSVPPSWGQYF
TRBV6-2/TRBV6-3,TRBJ1-5,.,.,TGTGCCAGCAGTTACCAGAATCAGCCCCAGCATTTT,CASSYQNQPQHF
TRBV7-2,TRBJ2-7,.,.,TGTGCCAGCAGCTATGGGAGGGGGGAGTACTACGAGCAGTACTTC,CASSYGRGEYYEQYF
TRBV5-5,TRBJ1-2,.,TRBD1,TGTGCCAGCAGCCGGGGGTGGCAGGGGGTCGGATTTGACTATGGCTACACCTTC,CASSRGWQGVGFDYGYTF
TRBV11-2,TRBJ2-7,.,.,TGTGCCAGCAGCGTAATGGGGGTCAGCTACGAGCAGTACTTC,CASSVMGVSYEQYF
TRBV11-2,TRBJ1-1,.,.,TGTGCCAGCAGAGGGGTAGGGGGGTCGGTTAACACTGAAGCTTTCTTT,CASRGVGGSVNTEAFF
TRBV7-2,TRBJ2-7,.,.,TGTGCCAGCAGCTTAGTGGGAGGAGGAGCGGAGCTCTACGAGCAGTACTTC,CASSLVGGGAELYEQYF
TRBV10-1,TRBJ1-1,.,.,TGCGCCAGCAGCCGGGACAAGAACACTGAAGCTTTCTTT,CASSRDKNTEAFF
TRBV30,TRBJ1-2,.,.,TGTGCCTGGAGACAGGGCCCCTATGGCTACACCTTC,CAWRQGPYGYTF
TRBV24-1,TRBJ1-5,.,.,TGTGCCACCAGTTTTGGCAATCAGCCCCAGCATTTT,CATSFGNQPQHF
TRBV29-1,TRBJ2-7,.,.,TGCAGCGCTCTCTCGGGGGCAAACTCCTACGAGCAGTACTTC,CSALSGANSYEQYF
TRBV29-1,TRBJ1-1,.,TRBD1,TGCAGCGTTCACGGGACAGGGGTTCCTGAAGCTTTCTTT,CSVHGTGVPEAFF
TRBV10-1,TRBJ1-1,few,TRBD1,TGCGCCAGCAGACGGGACAGGGCCACTGAAGCTTTCTTT,CASRRDRATEAFF
TRBV27,TRBJ1-6,.,.,TGTGCCAGCAGAAGGGACCCGATAAATTCACCCCTCCACTTT,CASRRDPINSPLHF
TRBV4-1,TRBJ2-5,.,TRBD1,TGCGCCAGCAGCCACCCTGTGAGGGGGCCCTTCCAAGAGACCCAGTACTTC,CASSHPVRGPFQETQYF
TRBV19,TRBJ2-2,.,TRBD2,TGTGCCAGTAGTAGCCCTAGCGGGGGGGCTGACACCGGGGAGCTGTTTTTT,CASSSPSGGADTGELFF
TRBV19,TRBJ2-1,.,TRBD1,TGTGCCAGTAGGCCCGGGACAGGGGTGGGCGATGAGCAGTTCTTC,CASRPGTGVGDEQFF
TRBV9,TRBJ1-1,.,TRBD1,TGTGCCAGCAGCGTCCTTCCACCGGGACAGGGCTTAAGGGCTGAAGCTTTCTTT,CASSVLPPGQGLRAEAFF
TRBV28,TRBJ1-6,.,.,TGTGCCAGCAGTTTCGGGGGAACCTCTTCGTCACCCCTCCACTTT,CASSFGGTSSSPLHF
TRBV6-5,TRBJ2-7,.,TRBD2,TGTGCCAGCAGGGGAGAGGGCGGGAGCTTCTACGAGCAGTACTTC,CASRGEGGSFYEQYF
TRBV20-1,TRBJ2-4,.,.,TGCAGTGCTCCCCTAGCGTCCATTCAGTACTTC,CSAPLASIQYF
TRBV29-1,TRBJ2-1,.,.,TGCAGCGTTGGAAGCGGCTACAATGAGCAGTTCTTC,CSVGSGYNEQFF
TRBV7-2,TRBJ2-3,.,.,TGTGCCAGCAGCCGGGCCCCCCATACGCAGTATTTT,CASSRAPHTQYF
TRBV28,TRBJ2-6,.,.,TGTGCCAGCACTCGACACGATGGGGCCAACGTCCTGACTTTC,CASTRHDGANVLTF
TRBV7-2,TRBJ2-1,.,TRBD2,TGTGCCAGCAGCTTAGATTCTGGTTGGCTAGCGGGAGGGAACAATGAGCAGTTCTTC,CASSLDSGWLAGGNNEQFF
TRBV10-3,TRBJ2-5,.,.,TGTGCCATCGGATTAGGGGCCCAAGAGACCCAGTACTTC,CAIGLGAQETQYF
TRBV5-6,TRBJ1-1,.,TRBD1,TGTGCCAGCAGCTTGTTAGGGACAGGGGGCGAGTGGGCTTTCTTT,CASSLLGTGGEWAFF